The next 13 T cell receptor beta chains were all read from a single sample in a study of cytomegalovirus exposure and HLA in healthy donors. This PCR relied on a set of 60 Vbeta primers and 13 Jbeta primers. Only in-frame clones appear in the TCRdb table, and some are missing; sequencing was by immunoSEQ multiplex PCR. This listing includes 53,000 or so clones. The sequencing input was PBMCs. The receptors come from a young man in good health and CMV-seropositive.

The chain uses TRBV5-4 and TRBJ2-1; TRBD1 matches at 8 bases. V trimming: 10 bases; J trimming: 4 bases; junction bases outside the gene matches: 10. CDR3 length: 14 residues. The V gene's germline CDR1 is SGHNT and CDR2 YYREEE (reference sequence). The CDR3 loop reads CACGQGPTYNEQFF. CDR3 nucleotides: TGTGCCTGTGGACAGGGCCCTACTTACAATGAGCAGTTCTTC.

The chain has TRBV6-6 and TRBJ2-2; TRBD1 matches 8 bases. This CDR3 is 15 amino acids long. V lost 6 bases to trimming and J lost 5 bases; unmatched junction nucleotides: 8. CDR1 MNHNY and CDR2 SVGAGI come from the germline V gene (reference sequence). The CDR3 DNA sequence: TGTGCCAGCAGACGAGGACAGGGAGGAACCGGGGAGCTGTTTTTT. Amino acids: CASRRGQGGTGELFF.

The rearrangement links TRBV30 to TRBJ2-1, with 13 positions matching TRBD2. The CDR3 is 19 amino acids. The J segment lost 1 base and the V segment lost 5 bases, leaving 14 bases of the junction unmatched. Germline V lookup: CDR1 GTSNPN, CDR2 SVGIG (reference sequence). CDR3 coding DNA: TGTGCCTGGGACATGGTGGGGACTAGCGGGACGAGGTCCTACAATGAGCAGTTCTTC. This codes for CAWDMVGTSGTRSYNEQFF.

The chain employs TRBV4-2 and TRBJ2-7; 12 bases line up with TRBD2. The CDR3 covers 17 residues. Losses at the gene ends were 4 bases for V and 0 bases for J; bases not matched to a gene: 7. The germline gives CDR1 LGHNA, CDR2 YNFKEQ. CDR3 residues: CASSPRTSGASSYEQYF. CDR3 DNA: TGTGCCAGCAGCCCGCGGACTAGCGGGGCGAGCTCCTACGAGCAGTACTTC.

This chain links TRBV30 with TRBJ2-7, with D unresolved. V lost 1 base to trimming and J lost 7 bases, with 17 bases between them. The CDR3 loop spans 14 amino acids. Germline CDR1 is GTSNPN and CDR2 is SVGIG (reference sequence). The CDR3: CAWSGLVSPSEQYF. The CDR3 coding sequence is TGTGCCTGGAGTGGCCTAGTTAGTCCCTCGGAGCAGTACTTC.

Comment on this clone: The same CDR3 is also encoded by other DNA sequences in this sample. The chain joins TRBV29-1 to TRBJ1-1; 8 bases are shared with TRBD1. Germline V CDR1 and CDR2: SQVTM, ANQGSEA. The CDR3 consists of 17 residues. J gave up 8 bases and V 1 base, and 18 bases lay outside the gene matches. The CDR3 here is CSVEGRRPTGGVTEAFF. In DNA, the CDR3 is TGCAGCGTTGAAGGACGAAGGCCAACAGGGGGTGTCACCGAAGCTTTCTTT. The entire variable domain, with the rest obtained from reference TRBV29-1 and TRBJ1-1, is as follows: SAVISQKPSRDICQRGTSLTIQCQVDSQVTMMFWYRQQPGQSLTLIATANQGSEATYESGFVIDKFPISRPNLTFSTLTVSNMSPEDSSIYLCSVEGRRPTGGVTEAFFGQGTRLTVV.

The chain joins TRBV30 to TRBJ2-3; 13 positions agree with TRBD2. Germline V gene sequence: CDR1 GTSNPN, CDR2 SVGIG (reference sequence). The CDR3 length is 14 residues. V shed 5 bases and J 6 bases; nucleotides not matched to a gene: 5. CDR3 coding DNA: TGTGCCTGGGGACTAGCGGGAGCGCGCGATACGCAGTATTTT. It encodes CAWGLAGARDTQYF.

The chain uses TRBV6-4 and TRBJ2-1, with 14 positions matching TRBD2. Losses at the gene ends were 3 bases for V and 6 bases for J; bases not matched to a gene: 4. Germline CDR1 and CDR2: MRHNA and SNTAGT. CDR3 length: 16 residues. In DNA, the CDR3 is TGTGCCAGCAGTGAATTCGGGACTAGCGGGAGCAATGAGCAGTTCTTC. This codes for CASSEFGTSGSNEQFF.

The chain employs TRBV5-1 and TRBJ2-6; a possible D gene is TRBD1 (5 bases). Germline CDR1 SGHRS, CDR2 YFSETQ. The CDR3 has 15 amino acids. V was cut by 0 bases and J by 1 base, with 5 bases left in between. CDR3: CASSLDRSGANVLTF. CDR3 DNA: TGCGCCAGCAGCTTGGACAGGTCTGGGGCCAACGTCCTGACTTTC.

The chain carries TRBV7-3 and TRBJ2-1; 14 nucleotides line up with TRBD2. This CDR3 region has 15 residues. The V gene's germline CDR1 is SGHTA and CDR2 FQGTGA. With 5 bases clipped from V and 9 bases from J, the junction kept 6 bases outside the gene matches. CDR3 nucleotide sequence: TGTGCCAGCAGCAAGACTAGCGGGAGGGAGAGTGAGCAGTTCTTC. Its translation is CASSKTSGRESEQFF.

The rearrangement links TRBV2 to TRBJ2-7; TRBD2 might be the D (7 bases). Trimming removed 6 bases at V and 1 base at J, with 13 bases between. The CDR3 spans 14 residues. Germline values: CDR1 SNHLY, CDR2 FYNNEI. In DNA form, the CDR3 reads TGTGCCAGCAGCCAGGGGAGGGAGTCCTACGAGCAGTACTTC. It specifies CASSQGRESYEQYF.

This sequence joins TRBV15 and TRBJ2-7, with 11 bases aligning to TRBD1. Losses at the gene ends were 0 bases for V and 6 bases for J; bases not matched to a gene: 10. The CDR3 covers 17 residues. The germline gives CDR1 LNHNV, CDR2 YYDKDF (reference sequence). The CDR3 DNA sequence: TGTGCCACCAGCAGAGATCCCCAAACCGGGACAGGGGGCGAGCAGTACTTC. Its translation is CATSRDPQTGTGGEQYF.

This chain uses TRBV15 with TRBJ1-4, with 8 bases aligning to TRBD1. The CDR3 runs to 16 residues. Germline CDR1 LNHNV, CDR2 YYDKDF (reference sequence). V trimming: 3 bases; J trimming: 8 bases; junction bases outside the gene matches: 11. CDR3 nucleotides: TGTGCCACCAGCAGGTACCCAGGGGGCTCAGGAGAAAAACTGTTTTTT. Translation: CATSRYPGGSGEKLFF.